Following are 15 T cell receptor beta chains from one sample sequenced in a study of cytomegalovirus exposure and HLA in healthy donors. The PCR made use of 60 Vbeta and 13 Jbeta primers. Assay: immunoSEQ multiplex PCR; the TCRdb copy retains only in-frame clones and omits some. The repertoire holds 220,000 or so clones, 70% to 85% seen once, with about 1.5% in the top ten. Sequenced: PBMCs. These receptors were obtained from a man in his forties or fifties in good health and CMV-seronegative.

The rearrangement links TRBV28 to TRBJ2-7; 10 nucleotides line up with TRBD1. The CDR3 consists of 15 residues. CDR1 is MDHEN, CDR2 SYDVKM, per germline. The ends lost 5 bases at V and 2 bases at J; junction bases unmatched: 6. This CDR3 reads CASSLSGTGAYEQYF. The CDR3 DNA is TGTGCCAGCAGTCTCTCCGGGACAGGGGCCTACGAGCAGTACTTC.

The genes are TRBV30 and TRBJ2-1, with 7 bases matching TRBD1. The trim removed 3 bases at V and 2 bases at J, leaving 1 base unmatched. Looked up from germline, CDR1 is GTSNPN and CDR2 is SVGIG (reference sequence). The CDR3 has 13 residues. CDR3 in amino acids: CAWRQGTYNEQFF. The DNA for the CDR3 is TGTGCCTGGAGACAGGGGACCTACAATGAGCAGTTCTTC.

This clone was picked up a small number of times. The CDR3 DNA reads TGTGCCAGCAGCTCTCGCTCCTACAATGAGCAGTTCTTC. Protein: CASSSRSYNEQFF. The J gene is TRBJ2-1, the V gene TRBV11-2; D is ambiguous. Trimming stripped 4 bases from V and 0 bases from J, with 4 bases between. Germline lookup yields CDR1 SGHAT and CDR2 FQNNGV. CDR3 size: 13 residues.

J is TRBJ2-3 and V is TRBV7-3, with TRBD2 as a possible D gene (5 bases). This CDR3 is built from 14 residues. Germline CDR1 is SGHTA and CDR2 is FQGTGA. V lost 6 bases and J 1 base, leaving 11 bases between the germline ends. The CDR3 nucleotides are TGTGCCAGCAGTCCTCGGCGGGGCACAGATACGCAGTATTTT. This sequence encodes CASSPRRGTDTQYF.

This sequence joins TRBV28 and TRBJ1-2; D is perhaps TRBD1 (5 bases). V was shortened by 9 bases and J by 2 bases, with 19 bases between the two germline ends. The CDR3 length is 15 residues. Germline V gene sequence: CDR1 MDHEN, CDR2 SYDVKM. In nucleotides, the CDR3 is TGTGCCAGTGTCCCGGTAAGACAGAGGAACTATGGCTACACCTTC. Protein sequence: CASVPVRQRNYGYTF.

The genes are TRBV7-2 and TRBJ2-7, with 8 bases identical to TRBD2. Unmatched junction bases numbered 4, after V lost 5 bases and J lost 1 base. Germline CDR1 and CDR2: SGHTA and FQGNSA. The CDR3 extends over 14 amino acids. CDR3 in amino acids: CASSRLALSYEQYF. In DNA, the CDR3 is TGTGCCAGCAGCCGACTAGCGCTGTCCTACGAGCAGTACTTC.

V is TRBV28 and J is TRBJ1-5; D not resolved. Germline CDR1 reads MDHEN; CDR2 reads SYDVKM. Trimming pared 5 bases from V and 0 bases from J, leaving 8 bases between. This CDR3 has 14 amino acids. CDR3 nucleotide sequence: TGTGCCAGCAGTCCCCCCTATAGCAATCAGCCCCAGCATTTT. Encoded protein: CASSPPYSNQPQHF.

The chain uses TRBV5-1 and TRBJ1-3; the match to TRBD1 covers 9 bases. The V and J ends lost 2 bases and 0 bases, in that order; junction bases with no gene match: 3. Germline loops: CDR1 SGHRS, CDR2 YFSETQ. This CDR3 comprises 16 residues. The CDR3 nucleotides read TGCGCCAGCAGCTTAGGACAGGGGTTCTCTGGAAACACCATATATTTT. This encodes CASSLGQGFSGNTIYF.

This clone turned up a few times. The chain links TRBV2 to TRBJ1-4; no reliable D call. The CDR3 sequence is 12 residues long. Trimming pared 6 bases from V and 5 bases from J, leaving 7 bases between. Germline V gene sequence: CDR1 SNHLY, CDR2 FYNNEI. The DNA of the CDR3 is TGTGCCAGCAGGCGGGAGAATGAAAAACTGTTTTTT. Translating it yields CASRRENEKLFF.

V and J are TRBV7-9 and TRBJ2-5, with 7 bases lining up with TRBD2. The CDR3 runs 16 residues. V trimming: 1 base; J trimming: 4 bases; junction bases outside the gene matches: 9. CDR1 and CDR2 (germline): SEHNR, FQNEAQ (reference sequence). The CDR3 DNA is TGTGCCAGCAGCTTAGTCGGGCTGGGGGGGGGAGAGACCCAGTACTTC. This codes for CASSLVGLGGGETQYF.

The genes are TRBV6-5 and TRBJ2-7; D not certain. CDR3 length equals 15 residues. Germline V gives CDR1 MNHEY, CDR2 SVGAGI. V dropped 0 bases and J dropped 2 bases, with 11 bases sitting between them. CDR3 residues: CASSYSAAPTYEQYF. CDR3 coding DNA: TGTGCCAGCAGTTACTCTGCGGCCCCCACCTACGAGCAGTACTTC.

V is TRBV6-5 and J is TRBJ2-7; 9 bases fit TRBD1. With 2 bases clipped from V and 1 base from J, the junction kept 3 bases outside the gene matches. Per the germline V gene, CDR1 is MNHEY and CDR2 is SVGAGI. The CDR3 has 15 amino acids. The CDR3 bases are TGTGCCAGCAGTTACGCGGACAGGGGTTCCTACGAGCAGTACTTC. This encodes CASSYADRGSYEQYF.

This rearrangement joins TRBV5-1 to TRBJ2-3; D ambiguous. Trimming removed 0 bases at V and 0 bases at J, with 5 bases between. This CDR3 is 14 amino acids long. Per germline, CDR1 SGHRS and CDR2 YFSETQ. CDR3 sequence reads: CASSLGVSTDTQYF. The CDR3 DNA sequence: TGCGCCAGCAGCTTGGGAGTTAGCACAGATACGCAGTATTTT.

This rearrangement joins TRBV7-9 to TRBJ2-7; 10 nucleotides agree with TRBD2. J was trimmed by 6 bases and V by 3 bases; bases with no gene match: 5. Germline-derived CDR1 and CDR2 are SEHNR and FQNEAQ (reference sequence). The CDR3 extends over 14 amino acids. CDR3 region: CASSLTGTSAEQYF. CDR3 sequence (DNA): TGTGCCAGCAGCTTGACCGGGACTAGCGCCGAGCAGTACTTC.

The chain is built from TRBV19 and TRBJ2-1; 10 bases line up with TRBD1. Germline CDR1 and CDR2: LNHDA and SQIVND (reference sequence). The CDR3 is made up of 15 amino acids. The V and J ends lost 6 bases and 1 base, in that order; junction bases with no gene match: 3. In DNA form, the CDR3 reads TGTGCCAGTAGCAGGGACAGGGGTTCCTACAATGAGCAGTTCTTC. It specifies CASSRDRGSYNEQFF.